The 12 T cell receptor beta chains below come from one sample, sequenced in a study of Ad26.COV2.S vaccination and SARS-CoV-2 variants. Stated treatment: about 20 received Ad26.COV2.S at low or high dose, single or two shots; 5 received placebo; per-sample allocation not given. Sampling was performed 63 days after the first vaccine or placebo injection. Sequenced by immunoSEQ multiplex PCR; TCRdb stores in-frame clones only, minus some. This sample yields about 330,000 clones, of which 90% are seen a single time; 4.5% to 5.5% belongs to the top ten. This sample comprised peripheral blood, obtained in a trial of Ad26.COV2.S vaccine versus placebo. The origin of the receptors is a person between 18 and 59 years old who received the Ad26.COV2.S COVID-19 vaccine or a placebo.

This clone appeared once. The J gene is TRBJ2-1, the V gene TRBV12-3 or TRBV12-4; D uncertain. The CDR3 runs 13 residues. Between the trimmed V and J ends, which lost 8 bases and 1 base, there was a span of 9 bases. The CDR3 nucleotides read TGTGCCAGCGTCCCACGATCCTACAATGAGCAGTTCTTC. Its protein product is CASVPRSYNEQFF.

The chain couples TRBV19 to TRBJ1-5, with 11 nucleotides matching TRBD1. Looked up from germline, CDR1 is LNHDA and CDR2 is SQIVND (reference sequence). The CDR3 is made up of 17 amino acids. With V trimmed by 8 bases and J by 1 base, 10 bases remained unmatched. This CDR3 is CASGQGAFLGSNQPQHF. The CDR3 DNA sequence: TGTGCCAGTGGACAGGGGGCCTTCCTGGGCAGCAATCAGCCCCAGCATTTT.

The chain couples TRBV2 to TRBJ2-2; 10 positions match TRBD2. V shed 8 bases, J shed 0 bases, and the junction held 18 bases outside the gene matches. From germline, CDR1 is SNHLY and CDR2 FYNNEI. The CDR3 spans 20 residues. CDR3 sequence reads: CASPHGISGRARSNTGELFF. The CDR3, as DNA: TGTGCCAGCCCCCACGGAATAAGCGGGAGGGCCAGATCGAACACCGGGGAGCTGTTTTTT.

This clone was picked up a small number of times. This chain uses TRBV7-2 with TRBJ1-3; D is undetermined. Deletions cut 5 bases from V and 4 bases from J, with 12 bases between. Germline V gives CDR1 SGHTA, CDR2 FQGNSA. The CDR3 is 14 residues long. In DNA form, the CDR3 reads TGTGCCAGCAGCCCTCCTCCGGAAGGAAACACCATATATTTT. It translates to CASSPPPEGNTIYF.

The table lists this clone with a count of one. V usage is TRBV7-9 and J usage is TRBJ2-2, with D perhaps given as TRBD1 or TRBD2 (5 bases each). The CDR3 is 15 residues long. The V end lost 4 bases, the J end lost 6 bases, and 15 bases lay between the germline ends. Germline CDR1 SEHNR, CDR2 FQNEAQ (reference sequence). The DNA of the CDR3 is TGTGCCAGCAGCTCCCCGCAGGGAGTGGCCGGGGAGCTGTTTTTT. This translates into CASSSPQGVAGELFF.

The chain employs TRBV19 and TRBJ2-3; 7 positions match TRBD1. This CDR3 contains 16 residues. Germline lookup yields CDR1 LNHDA and CDR2 SQIVND (reference sequence). Unmatched junction bases numbered 10, after V lost 5 bases and J lost 2 bases. The CDR3 loop is CASSENRGINTDTQYF. Written as DNA, the CDR3 is TGTGCCAGTAGTGAGAACAGGGGAATTAACACAGATACGCAGTATTTT.

The V and J genes are TRBV7-2 and TRBJ2-3; D not certain. This CDR3 contains 14 residues. Trimming took off 3 bases at V and 2 bases at J, with 9 bases between the two ends. Germline-derived CDR1 and CDR2 are SGHTA and FQGNSA. The CDR3 DNA follows: TGTGCCAGCAGCTTTCCACGGCCCACAGATACGCAGTATTTT. Encoded protein: CASSFPRPTDTQYF.

This rearrangement joins TRBV2 to TRBJ1-5; D unclear. The CDR3 runs to 14 residues. The germline V gene encodes CDR1 SNHLY and CDR2 FYNNEI. Trimming cost V 0 bases and J 7 bases, with 10 bases left between them. The CDR3 DNA reads TGTGCCAGCAGTGAAGCAATAGGGTCACAGCCCCAGCATTTT. It is translated as CASSEAIGSQPQHF.

This clone has a handful of counts. The chain couples TRBV19 to TRBJ1-2; TRBD1 aligns across 9 bases. The length of the CDR3 is 16 residues. Germline V lookup: CDR1 LNHDA, CDR2 SQIVND (reference sequence). V lost 6 bases to trimming and J lost 4 bases; unmatched junction nucleotides: 12. The chain's CDR3 is CASSSIGTGHIYGYTF. The CDR3 nucleotides read TGTGCCAGTAGCTCAATAGGGACAGGGCACATCTATGGCTACACCTTC.

The chain uses TRBV5-1 and TRBJ1-1; D gene uncertain. CDR1 SGHRS and CDR2 YFSETQ come from the germline V gene. The V end lost 1 base, the J end lost 0 bases, and 7 bases lay between the germline ends. There are 14 residues in the CDR3. In DNA, the CDR3 is TGCGCCAGCAGCTTGTTACCGGTGAACACTGAAGCTTTCTTT. Its translation is CASSLLPVNTEAFF. The full variable domain, its missing parts supplied by reference TRBV5-1 and TRBJ1-1, is KAGVTQTPRYLIKTRGQQVTLSCSPISGHRSVSWYQQTPGQGLQFLFEYFSETQRNKGNFPGRFSGRQFSNSRSEMNVSTLELGDSALYLCASSLLPVNTEAFFGQGTRLTVV.

The V and J genes are TRBV7-2 and TRBJ1-6; 7 bases match TRBD1. V shed 4 bases and J 10 bases; nucleotides not matched to a gene: 10. The length of the CDR3 is 15 residues. The V gene's germline CDR1 is SGHTA and CDR2 FQGNSA. In nucleotides, the CDR3 is TGTGCCAGCAGCTGGGGGGGAGGACAGGACTCACCCCTCCACTTT. Its protein product is CASSWGGGQDSPLHF.

This chain joins TRBV19 and TRBJ1-3; no clear D gene. The germline V gene encodes CDR1 LNHDA and CDR2 SQIVND (reference sequence). The CDR3 runs to 14 residues. V was pared by 4 bases and J by 1 base, with 8 bases between. The CDR3 DNA reads TGTGCCAGTAGTAGGTTCCCGTCTGGAAACACCATATATTTT. It translates to CASSRFPSGNTIYF.